A single sample is the source of the 3 T cell receptor beta chains below, sequenced in a study of regulatory T cells in long-lasting Graves disease. Regarding time point: persistent/refractory GD, antithyroid drugs over 5 years with positive TRAb. Following extraction of RNA from PBMCs, that RNA was used to make the TCR library. According to the study, TCR beta libraries were built with iRepertoire HTBI primers and CDR3-region Arm-PCR. TCRdb independently ran MiXCR on the multiplex PCR reads; one entry per CDR3 protein. Among over 650,000 distinct CDR3 sequences, 25% to 35% were seen once, and the ten largest hold roughly 41%. The sample consisted of peripheral blood mononuclear cells (PBMCs), taken when the disease was refractory, from a patient treated with antithyroid drugs. The receptors were gathered from a female donor with Graves disease.

V is TRBV18 and J is TRBJ2-6; 9 positions agree with TRBD2. CDR1 is KGHSH, CDR2 LQKENI, per germline. V was pared by 4 bases and J by 0 bases, with 7 bases of the junction left unmatched. The CDR3 has 18 residues. CDR3 in amino acids: CASSRDLAGISGANVLTF. Here the CDR3 DNA reads TGTGCCAGCTCACGGGACCTAGCGGGGATCTCTGGGGCCAACGTCCTGACTTTC.

V and J are TRBV9 and TRBJ1-3, with D perhaps matching TRBD1 (6 bases). The V gene lost 3 bases and the J gene lost 4 bases, with 11 bases spanning the gap. Germline V gives CDR1 SGDLS, CDR2 YYNGEE. The CDR3 is 14 amino acids. CDR3 sequence: CASSEGGGGNTIYF. DNA for the CDR3: TGTGCCAGCAGCGAGGGGGGCGGCGGAAACACCATATATTTT.

On this clonotype: Mismatch with germline at one junction end may stem from a read error. This sequence joins TRBV4-1 and TRBJ1-5; D is unclear. Germline V gives CDR1 MGHRA, CDR2 YSYEKL. This CDR3 is built from 15 residues. CDR3 sequence reads: CASSQDPGSHQPQHF. The CDR3 DNA reads TGTGCCAGCAGCCAAGATCCGGGGAGTCATCAGCCCCAGCATTTT.